Below, 30 T cell receptor beta chains from the same sample are listed, as sequenced in a study of CD4 T cells in relation to SARS-CoV-2 and coronaviruses. Profiled with immunoSEQ multiplex PCR; TCRdb holds only in-frame clones, not every one. In the table there are some 35,000 clones, 88% of which are singletons. Material: memory CD4+ T cells from PBMCs. Source of these receptors: an adult with COVID-19.

As for this clone: Other DNA sequences within the sample encode an identical CDR3. This chain joins TRBV10-3 and TRBJ1-5, with TRBD1 matching over 8 bases. V was pared by 2 bases and J by 0 bases, with 0 bases of the junction left unmatched. Germline CDR1 ENHRY, CDR2 SYGVKD. CDR3 length: 15 residues. Written as DNA, the CDR3 is TGTGCCATCAGTGAGGGACAGGGTAGCAATCAGCCCCAGCATTTT. Translation: CAISEGQGSNQPQHF.

The chain carries TRBV9 and TRBJ2-1; the match to TRBD2 covers 9 bases. The CDR3 runs to 17 residues. The ends lost 0 bases at V and 0 bases at J; junction bases unmatched: 4. Germline V gives CDR1 SGDLS, CDR2 YYNGEE. This CDR3 is CASSVAISGSSYNEQFF. CDR3 nucleotide sequence: TGTGCCAGCAGCGTAGCGATTAGCGGGAGCTCCTACAATGAGCAGTTCTTC.

V gene TRBV21-1 combines with J gene TRBJ2-6; the listed D gene, TRBD1, was not tested against the DNA. TRBV21-1 represents a pseudogene. The CDR3 consists of 19 residues. The CDR3 is CASSKFQGPIHSGANVLTF. The CDR3 DNA reads as TGTGCCAGCAGCAAATTCCAGGGGCCTATCCACTCTGGGGCCAACGTCCTGACTTTC.

The chain links TRBV15 to TRBJ1-3; the D is unclear. Germline V gene lookup returns CDR1 LNHNV and CDR2 YYDKDF (reference sequence). V shed 0 bases and J shed 0 bases, with 12 bases lying between them. The CDR3 sequence is 17 residues long. The CDR3 DNA sequence: TGTGCCACCAGCAGAGAGGCAGGAAGGGACTCTGGAAACACCATATATTTT. This translates into CATSREAGRDSGNTIYF.

This chain connects TRBV19 to TRBJ2-1, with D possibly being TRBD1 or TRBD2 (5 bases each). Trimming took 3 bases from V and 4 from J, leaving 7 bases between them. The CDR3 extends over 13 amino acids. CDR1 LNHDA and CDR2 SQIVND come from the germline V gene (reference sequence). CDR3 loop: CASSIWGYNEQFF. CDR3 DNA sequence: TGTGCCAGTAGTATCTGGGGGTACAATGAGCAGTTCTTC.

The DNA for the CDR3 is TGTGCCAGCAGCCGGACAGGAGGTACTCCAGATACGCAGTATTTT. Its protein is CASSRTGGTPDTQYF. The chain joins TRBV6-5 to TRBJ2-3, with 7 bases matching TRBD1. Germline trimming cut 6 bases from V and 4 bases from J; bases unmatched to any gene: 10. This CDR3 has 15 residues. Per the germline V gene, CDR1 is MNHEY and CDR2 is SVGAGI.

This chain joins TRBV6-6 and TRBJ1-5, with 8 bases matching TRBD1. The CDR3 is 15 residues long. CDR1 and CDR2 (germline): MNHNY, SVGAGI (reference sequence). V lost 4 bases to trimming and J lost 6 bases; unmatched junction nucleotides: 8. This CDR3 is CASSWDRQTGQPQHF. For the CDR3, the DNA is TGTGCCAGCAGTTGGGACAGGCAAACAGGTCAGCCCCAGCATTTT.

The chain recombines TRBV6-2 or TRBV6-3 with TRBJ2-7; D is unresolved. The CDR3 has 14 residues. The V gene lost 0 bases and the J gene lost 4 bases, with 10 bases spanning the gap. Germline V lookup: CDR1 MNHEY, CDR2 SVGEGT. The CDR3 spells CASSYSGGVYEQYF. The CDR3 bases are TGTGCCAGCAGTTACTCAGGTGGGGTGTACGAGCAGTACTTC.

This clone has a single count. The chain couples TRBV20-1 to TRBJ1-5; D uncertain. CDR1 is DFQATT and CDR2 is SNEGSKA in the germline V gene (reference sequence). This CDR3 has 13 residues. V was clipped by 3 bases and J by 0 bases, with 6 bases between them. CDR3 sequence (DNA): TGCAGTGCTAGTATGGATAGCAATCAGCCCCAGCATTTT. Translating it yields CSASMDSNQPQHF.

The gene calls are TRBV7-2 and TRBJ1-2; TRBD1 might be the D (6 bases). The germline CDR1 and CDR2 sequences are SGHTA and FQGNSA. This CDR3 contains 16 residues. V dropped 1 base and J dropped 6 bases, with 18 bases sitting between them. The CDR3 reads CASSLVYQGRGDGYTF. The CDR3 coding sequence is TGTGCCAGCAGCTTAGTTTATCAGGGGCGCGGTGATGGCTACACCTTC.

The chain links TRBV3-1 (or the pseudogene TRBV3-2) to TRBJ1-2; tentatively, D is TRBD1 (5 bases). V was cut by 0 bases and J by 0 bases, with 17 bases left in between. Germline V gives CDR1 LGHDT, CDR2 YNNKEL (reference sequence). The CDR3 extends over 18 amino acids. Written as DNA, the CDR3 is TGTGCCAGCAGCCAAGACTTGGCAGGGAAGGAGGCTAACTATGGCTACACCTTC. Translation gives CASSQDLAGKEANYGYTF.

The chain couples TRBV27 to TRBJ1-6; the D gene is possibly TRBD1 (6 bases). CDR1 is MNHEY, CDR2 SMNVEV, per germline (reference sequence). Trimming took 6 bases from V and 8 from J, leaving 14 bases between them. This CDR3 spans 14 amino acids. As DNA, the CDR3 is TGTGCCAGCAGCAAACAGGGCTGGGATTCACCCCTCCACTTT. Its translation: CASSKQGWDSPLHF.

The J gene is TRBJ1-2, the V gene TRBV5-1; D is ambiguous. The germline V gene has CDR1 SGHRS and CDR2 YFSETQ. Between the trimmed V and J ends, which lost 0 bases and 4 bases, there was a span of 10 bases. CDR3 length equals 14 residues. CDR3 DNA: TGCGCCAGCAGCTTGGAAGGCGGTCGCTATGGCTACACCTTC. Translation gives CASSLEGGRYGYTF. The whole variable domain, filled in from reference TRBV5-1 and TRBJ1-2, reads KAGVTQTPRYLIKTRGQQVTLSCSPISGHRSVSWYQQTPGQGLQFLFEYFSETQRNKGNFPGRFSGRQFSNSRSEMNVSTLELGDSALYLCASSLEGGRYGYTFGSGTRLTVV.

V and J are TRBV18 and TRBJ1-6; D is undetermined. The CDR3 contains 13 residues. Trimming stripped 5 bases from V and 11 bases from J, with 13 bases between. Germline CDR1 reads KGHSH; CDR2 reads LQKENI. CDR3 nucleotide sequence: TGTGCCAGCTCAGAAAGCCCTCAAACACCCCTCCACTTT. Its translation: CASSESPQTPLHF. The full variable domain, its missing parts supplied by reference TRBV18 and TRBJ1-6, is NAGVMQNPRHLVRRRGQEARLRCSPMKGHSHVYWYRQLPEEGLKFMVYLQKENIIDESGMPKERFSAEFPKEGPSILRIQQVVRGDSAAYFCASSESPQTPLHFGNGTRLTVT.

The chain employs TRBV5-6 and TRBJ2-7; D remains unclear. The germline V gene has CDR1 SGHDT and CDR2 YYEEEE. The CDR3 is 14 amino acids. The V end lost 2 bases, the J end lost 3 bases, and 12 bases lay between the germline ends. Here the CDR3 DNA reads TGTGCCAGCAGCTTATCCCTCCTTGGCTACGAGCAGTACTTC. It yields the protein CASSLSLLGYEQYF.

The CDR3 sequence is CASSLADRGAEAFF. CDR3 in DNA: TGCGCCAGCAGCTTGGCGGACAGGGGGGCTGAAGCTTTCTTT. The chain couples TRBV5-1 to TRBJ1-1; 10 bases align to TRBD1. The germline V gene has CDR1 SGHRS and CDR2 YFSETQ. The CDR3 runs to 14 residues. The V and J ends lost 0 bases and 6 bases, in that order; junction bases with no gene match: 2.

The chain uses TRBV12-3 or TRBV12-4 and TRBJ2-2, with D possibly TRBD1 on 6 matching bases. The CDR3 is 13 residues long. V gave up 6 bases and J gave up 4 bases, with 9 bases separating them. CDR3 loop: CASRVQGTGELFF. Here the CDR3 DNA reads TGTGCCAGCAGGGTACAGGGCACCGGGGAGCTGTTTTTT.

The V and J genes are TRBV5-6 and TRBJ1-4; 7 nucleotides match TRBD1. From germline, CDR1 is SGHDT and CDR2 YYEEEE. Trimming cost V 2 bases and J 6 bases; bases outside gene matches: 4. The CDR3 is 14 residues long. This CDR3 reads CASSLQGLDEKLFF. The CDR3 coding sequence is TGTGCCAGCAGCTTACAGGGGTTGGATGAAAAACTGTTTTTT.

The rearrangement links TRBV7-2 to TRBJ2-2, with D hard to call. V lost 1 base and J lost 6, with 12 bases in between. Germline values: CDR1 SGHTA, CDR2 FQGNSA. The CDR3 loop spans 15 amino acids. Written as DNA, the CDR3 is TGTGCCAGCAGCTTAGTCTCAGGCCTAGCCGGGGAGCTGTTTTTT. It encodes CASSLVSGLAGELFF.

J is TRBJ2-1 and V is TRBV4-1; the match to TRBD1 covers 7 bases. Germline lookup yields CDR1 MGHRA and CDR2 YSYEKL. Trimming cost V 2 bases and J 4 bases; bases outside gene matches: 2. This CDR3 comprises 14 residues. CDR3 sequence: CASSQRQGYNEQFF. CDR3 nucleotides: TGCGCCAGCAGCCAACGACAGGGTTACAATGAGCAGTTCTTC.

Here the CDR3 reads CASSPSQISVVPEAFF. In DNA, the CDR3 is TGTGCCAGCAGCCCCTCCCAGATCTCGGTCGTTCCTGAAGCTTTCTTT. The V gene is TRBV28, the J gene TRBJ1-1; no definite D call. The CDR3 loop spans 16 amino acids. The germline CDR1 and CDR2 sequences are MDHEN and SYDVKM. Trimming took 6 bases from V and 6 from J, leaving 23 bases between them.

The chain employs TRBV2 and TRBJ1-2; 9 bases are shared with TRBD1. CDR1 and CDR2 from the germline V gene are SNHLY and FYNNEI. The CDR3 is made up of 12 amino acids. Trimming at V came to 6 bases and at J to 4 bases, leaving 0 bases not matched to a gene. The CDR3 region has the DNA TGTGCCAGCAGGGACAGGGGCTATGGCTACACCTTC. Translation: CASRDRGYGYTF.

The V gene is TRBV19, the J gene TRBJ2-3; D not certain. V lost 3 bases and J lost 7, with 11 bases in between. Germline V gives CDR1 LNHDA, CDR2 SQIVND (reference sequence). The CDR3 is made up of 13 amino acids. CDR3 bases: TGTGCCAGTAGTATGGGAAATGAATATACGCAGTATTTT. Translating gives CASSMGNEYTQYF.

The chain combines TRBV27 with TRBJ2-3; TRBD2 agrees at 13 bases. V lost 3 bases and J lost 5; bases outside the gene matches: 14. Per the germline V gene, CDR1 is MNHEY and CDR2 is SMNVEV (reference sequence). The CDR3 has 19 amino acids. The CDR3 nucleotides are TGTGCCAGCAGTTTCCAAGCGACCACTAGCGGGGGGGCACAAGATACGCAGTATTTT. Translation gives CASSFQATTSGGAQDTQYF.

This chain links TRBV2 with TRBJ1-4; D ambiguous. The CDR3 extends over 15 amino acids. The V gene's germline CDR1 is SNHLY and CDR2 FYNNEI. The V end lost 3 bases, the J end lost 5 bases, and 13 bases lay between the germline ends. Here the CDR3 reads CASSESLGRNEKLFF. CDR3 DNA: TGTGCCAGCAGTGAGAGCCTGGGGAGAAATGAAAAACTGTTTTTT. The whole variable domain, remainder taken from reference TRBV2 and TRBJ1-4, is EPEVTQTPSHQVTQMGQEVILRCVPISNHLYFYWYRQILGQKVEFLVSFYNNEISEKSEIFDDQFSVERPDGSNFTLKIRSTKLEDSAMYFCASSESLGRNEKLFFGSGTQLSVL.

The CDR3 DNA sequence: TGTGCCAGCAGCCAAGATGGACAGGGCCCCTACGAGCAGTACTTC. Its translation is CASSQDGQGPYEQYF. The rearrangement uses TRBV14 and TRBJ2-7, with TRBD1 matching 8 bases. The CDR3 consists of 15 residues. Trimming cost V 0 bases and J 2 bases; bases outside gene matches: 3. CDR1 SGHDN and CDR2 FVKESK come from the germline V gene.

This chain joins TRBV2 and TRBJ2-2; TRBD2 might be the D (5 bases). The CDR3 is made up of 14 amino acids. The germline V and J ends were trimmed by 6 bases and 8 bases, with 16 bases remaining between them. Germline CDR1 SNHLY, CDR2 FYNNEI. CDR3 residues: CASSEGKAVGELFF. DNA for the CDR3: TGTGCCAGCAGCGAGGGCAAAGCGGTAGGGGAGCTGTTTTTT. The full variable domain, in which reference TRBV2 and TRBJ2-2 provide the parts outside the CDR3, is EPEVTQTPSHQVTQMGQEVILRCVPISNHLYFYWYRQILGQKVEFLVSFYNNEISEKSEIFDDQFSVERPDGSNFTLKIRSTKLEDSAMYFCASSEGKAVGELFFGEGSRLTVL.

The chain couples TRBV5-8 to TRBJ1-1, with a possible D match to TRBD1 (6 bases). Germline loops: CDR1 SGHTS, CDR2 YDEGEE. The CDR3 contains 14 residues. V lost 9 bases to trimming and J lost 1 base, with 16 bases between them. The CDR3 DNA reads TGTGCCACCTTTCAGGGGACGGAGAACACTGAAGCTTTCTTT. It translates to CATFQGTENTEAFF.

The rearrangement joins TRBV4-1 to TRBJ2-2; 7 bases are shared with TRBD1. Looked up from germline, CDR1 is MGHRA and CDR2 is YSYEKL. This CDR3 comprises 15 residues. V lost 1 base to trimming and J lost 4 bases; unmatched junction nucleotides: 3. DNA of the CDR3: TGCGCCAGCAGCCAAGCGGGACAGTCCACCGGGGAGCTGTTTTTT. This translates into CASSQAGQSTGELFF.

The V gene is TRBV5-4, the J gene TRBJ2-7, with TRBD1 matching over 7 bases. CDR1 is SGHNT, CDR2 YYREEE, per germline (reference sequence). V was clipped by 4 bases and J by 3 bases; unmatched bases: 10. The CDR3 is made up of 15 amino acids. The CDR3 DNA reads as TGTGCCAGCAGCCAAGCTACAGGGGCTAGCTACGAGCAGTACTTC. This sequence encodes CASSQATGASYEQYF.